This T cell receptor (beta chain) appears in the sequencing data of a study of OX40 agonist ivuxolimab in advanced cancers. About the study: It was ivuxolimab, an agonistic anti-OX40 (CD134) antibody, that patients were treated with. Every 2 weeks, patients got intravenous ivuxolimab at one of six dose levels (0.01-10 mg/kg). Therapy given before enrollment (anti-PD-1, anti-PD-L1 or anti-CTLA-4) was allowed, and around 41% had some. Notes on the study in general: In a subset of nonresponders, normalized T-cell clonal expansion was also low.

Data came from immunoSEQ multiplex PCR; TCRdb stores just in-frame clones and leaves some out. This sample has 55,000 to 90,000 clones, with around 90% found just once. V shed 0 bases and J shed 4 bases, with 12 bases lying between them. The length of the CDR3 is 15 residues. In germline, CDR1 is ENHRY, CDR2 SYGVKD. As regards this clone: Its antigen is not known.

The chain recombines TRBV10-3 with TRBJ2-5; D tentatively reads TRBD1 or TRBD2 (7 bases each). The sequence came from an adult with an advanced solid tumor such as melanoma, head and neck, liver or kidney cancer. This specimen was CD4+ or CD8+ T cells sorted from blood, taken in a trial of the OX40 agonist ivuxolimab. Here the CDR3 reads CAISESAGGGETQYF. CDR3 coding DNA: TGTGCCATCAGTGAGTCCGCAGGGGGGGGAGAGACCCAGTACTTC.